The 23 T cell receptor beta chains in this list originate from one sample, sequenced in a study of post-analysis software for immune sequencing data. Findings and limits, study-wide: Among 4 or 5 TRBV segments more frequent in patients than controls were TRBV5-6, TRBV5-1 and TRBV20-1.

Their antigens remain unidentified. TCR beta libraries were prepared from cDNA with unique molecular identifiers. TCRdb itself ran the PCR reads through MiXCR, one entry per CDR3 protein. The sample contains roughly 600,000 distinct CDR3 sequences, roughly 47% of which appear only once. The sequenced sample was blood. Receptors originate from a girl between 10 and 17 years old with multiple sclerosis.

V is TRBV3-1 and J is TRBJ2-1, with 7 bases aligning to TRBD2. Germline assignment: CDR1 LGHDT and CDR2 YNNKEL (reference sequence). The CDR3 consists of 15 residues. The V and J ends lost 6 bases and 7 bases, in that order; junction bases with no gene match: 12. The CDR3 loop is CASRHGGGSRNEQFF. CDR3 nucleotides: TGTGCCAGCAGACACGGCGGCGGGAGCAGGAATGAGCAGTTCTTC.

The V and J genes are TRBV12-3 or TRBV12-4 and TRBJ1-1, with 8 bases matching TRBD1. V was clipped by 6 bases and J by 5 bases; unmatched bases: 14. This CDR3 contains 16 residues. The chain's CDR3 is CASRSQGAQRFTEAFF. DNA for the CDR3: TGTGCCAGCAGGAGTCAGGGGGCGCAAAGGTTTACTGAAGCTTTCTTT.

The chain recombines TRBV5-1 with TRBJ2-7; TRBD2 matches at 8 bases. Germline V gene data show CDR1 as SGHRS and CDR2 as YFSETQ. CDR3 length equals 16 residues. V shed 2 bases, J shed 3 bases, and the junction held 10 bases outside the gene matches. In DNA form, the CDR3 reads TGCGCCAGCAGCTTCCTTCGCGATAGCGGGGACTACGAGCAGTACTTC. Protein: CASSFLRDSGDYEQYF. Supplemented by reference TRBV5-1 and TRBJ2-7, the full variable domain reads KAGVTQTPRYLIKTRGQQVTLSCSPISGHRSVSWYQQTPGQGLQFLFEYFSETQRNKGNFPGRFSGRQFSNSRSEMNVSTLELGDSALYLCASSFLRDSGDYEQYFGPGTRLTVT.

This clonotype came up a few times. The rearrangement joins TRBV5-1 to TRBJ1-2, with D possibly TRBD1 on 6 matching bases. The germline gives CDR1 SGHRS, CDR2 YFSETQ. The CDR3 consists of 15 residues. V was trimmed by 3 bases and J by 2 bases, leaving 14 bases between them. The CDR3 DNA is TGCGCCAGCAGCTACGCCTTGAGGGGGAACTATGGCTACACCTTC. It yields the protein CASSYALRGNYGYTF.

In this sample, this clonotype turned up a few times. The chain uses TRBV12-3 or TRBV12-4 and TRBJ1-5; 9 bases are a match to TRBD1. CDR3 length equals 14 residues. V lost 4 bases to trimming and J lost 7 bases; unmatched junction nucleotides: 5. CDR3 sequence: CASSWTGAYQPQHF. DNA of the CDR3: TGTGCCAGCAGTTGGACAGGGGCGTACCAGCCCCAGCATTTT.

This rearrangement joins TRBV29-1 to TRBJ1-2; 7 nucleotides align to TRBD1. Germline CDR1 reads SQVTM; CDR2 reads ANQGSEA. This CDR3 has 13 residues. With 3 bases clipped from V and 8 bases from J, the junction kept 9 bases outside the gene matches. The CDR3 region has the DNA TGCAGCGTTGAGAGGCAGGGGGGTAAGGGCTACACCTTC. Translated: CSVERQGGKGYTF.

The rearrangement uses TRBV29-1 and TRBJ2-5, with D perhaps TRBD1 or TRBD2 (5 bases each). Between the trimmed V and J ends, which lost 6 bases and 0 bases, there was a span of 20 bases. The CDR3 sequence is 16 residues long. The germline V gene encodes CDR1 SQVTM and CDR2 ANQGSEA. The CDR3 here is CSVKTGTLDYQETQYF. The CDR3 DNA sequence: TGCAGCGTCAAGACCGGGACCTTGGACTACCAAGAGACCCAGTACTTC.

CDR3 residues: CASGTRASTHEQYF. The CDR3 DNA reads TGTGCCAGCGGGACGCGGGCATCGACCCACGAGCAGTACTTC. The chain combines TRBV27 with TRBJ2-7; D may correspond to TRBD1 or TRBD2 (5 bases each). This CDR3 has 14 amino acids. CDR1 is MNHEY and CDR2 is SMNVEV in the germline V gene (reference sequence). Trimming left V 8 bases short and J 5 bases short, with 19 bases between.

In regard to this clonotype: The limits of the CDR3 on the DNA are not certain, so only TCRdb's listed CDR3 is given. The chain is built from TRBV7-2 and TRBJ1-2. CDR1 SGHTA and CDR2 FQGNSA come from the germline V gene. The CDR3 comprises 13 residues, both ends counted. The CDR3 protein is CASSLVLERGYTF.

This clonotype was seen more than once but under ten times. The rearrangement joins TRBV6-2 or TRBV6-3 to TRBJ2-7, with a possible D match to TRBD2 (5 bases). In germline, CDR1 is MNHEY, CDR2 SVGEGT. This CDR3 contains 15 residues. Trimming stripped 7 bases from V and 0 bases from J, with 16 bases between. CDR3 sequence (DNA): TGTGCCAGCACCAAGATGAGGGATTACTCCTACGAGCAGTACTTC. It yields the protein CASTKMRDYSYEQYF.

A remark on this clonotype: At one of its ends the junction is not consistent with the germline gene, which may arise from a read error. CDR3 in DNA: TGTGCCAGCAGTCCGAAAACAAAGGGGGAAAAACCGTTTTTT. Translating it yields CASSPKTKGEKPFF. This chain uses TRBV27 with TRBJ1-4; D possibly corresponds to TRBD1 (6 bases). The CDR3 has 14 residues. In germline, CDR1 is MNHEY, CDR2 SMNVEV (reference sequence).

This chain links TRBV2 with TRBJ1-4; 9 bases map to TRBD1. V lost 6 bases and J lost 4; bases outside the gene matches: 9. The CDR3 loop spans 16 amino acids. Per the germline V gene, CDR1 is SNHLY and CDR2 is FYNNEI. The CDR3 here is CASRARDRAYNEKLFF. CDR3 sequence (DNA): TGTGCCAGCAGAGCCCGGGACAGGGCTTATAATGAAAAACTGTTTTTT.

Of note for this clonotype: This is likely a read error, given that the CDR3 carries no conserved phenylalanine or tryptophan at its end. The chain uses TRBV24-1 and TRBJ1-5; D gene unclear. V gave up 4 bases and J gave up 5 bases, with 11 bases separating them. Germline assignment: CDR1 KGHDR and CDR2 SFDVKD. This CDR3 has 14 amino acids. The CDR3 loop is CATSENIYDQPQHY. The CDR3 nucleotides read TGTGCCACCAGTGAGAACATCTATGATCAGCCCCAGCATTAT.

The rearrangement joins TRBV5-5 to TRBJ2-1; 7 nucleotides align to TRBD2. Germline lookup yields CDR1 SGHKS and CDR2 YYEKEE (reference sequence). The CDR3 sequence is 14 residues long. After removal of 4 bases from V and 4 bases from J, the junction contained 5 bases not matched to a gene. DNA of the CDR3: TGTGCCAGCAGCGTGCGGGAGAGATACAATGAGCAGTTCTTC. It encodes CASSVRERYNEQFF.

The rearrangement links TRBV7-2 to TRBJ2-7; D is possibly TRBD1 or TRBD2 (5 bases each). This CDR3 contains 18 residues. Germline-derived CDR1 and CDR2 are SGHTA and FQGNSA. The V gene lost 5 bases and the J gene lost 2 bases, with 25 bases spanning the gap. The CDR3 DNA reads as TGTGCCAGCAGCCCCTTGGGGACCCTGAGTATGACAGCCTACGAGCAGTACTTC. Its translation is CASSPLGTLSMTAYEQYF. Filled out from reference TRBV7-2 and TRBJ2-7, the complete variable domain reads GAGVSQSPSNKVTEKGKDVELRCDPISGHTALYWYRQSLGQGLEFLIYFQGNSAPDKSGLPSDRFSAERTGGSVSTLTIQRTQQEDSAVYLCASSPLGTLSMTAYEQYFGPGTRLTVT.

The genes are TRBV18 and TRBJ2-5; no clear D. Germline-derived CDR1 and CDR2 are KGHSH and LQKENI. V was cut by 5 bases and J by 1 base, with 11 bases left in between. This CDR3 is built from 14 residues. The DNA of the CDR3 is TGTGCCAGCTCATCACGGGCCGGCCAAGAGACCCAGTACTTC. Its protein product is CASSSRAGQETQYF.

This clonotype was seen a few times. V usage is TRBV12-3 or TRBV12-4 and J usage is TRBJ2-4; D is ambiguous. The end of the DNA is better explained by TRBJ2-7, so the J call may be wrong. This CDR3 is built from 13 residues. The CDR3 DNA is TGTGCCAGCAGTCCCGCGCGCGGTCTCGAGCAGTACTTC. Residues: CASSPARGLEQYF.

The chain uses TRBV10-2 and TRBJ1-5; possible D gene TRBD1, 5 bases. The CDR3 is made up of 14 amino acids. With 0 bases removed from V and 6 bases from J, the gap between germline ends came to 9 bases. Looked up from germline, CDR1 is WSHSY and CDR2 is SAAADI. The CDR3 nucleotides read TGCGCCAGCAGTGAGTCTGCGGGGCTTCAGCCCCAGCATTTT. It is translated as CASSESAGLQPQHF.

The rearrangement uses TRBV27 and TRBJ1-5; perhaps TRBD1 as D (6 bases). V lost 5 bases and J lost 5, with 16 bases in between. The CDR3 consists of 15 residues. Germline CDR1 MNHEY, CDR2 SMNVEV (reference sequence). CDR3 DNA: TGTGCCAGCAGTCCGTGGGGGGCAAGCGATCAGCCCCAGCATTTT. Translating it yields CASSPWGASDQPQHF.

The V gene is TRBV7-6, the J gene TRBJ2-1; D is undetermined. V lost 0 bases to trimming and J lost 7 bases, with 10 bases between them. There are 14 residues in the CDR3. Germline V lookup: CDR1 SGHVS, CDR2 FNYEAQ. CDR3 in DNA: TGTGCCAGCAGCTTAGCAAAACTGCAAAATGAGCAGTTCTTC. Protein: CASSLAKLQNEQFF. Looking up the rest from reference TRBV7-6 and TRBJ2-1 gives the full variable domain: GAGVSQSPRYKVTKRGQDVALRCDPISGHVSLYWYRQALGQGPEFLTYFNYEAQQDKSGLPNDRFSAERPEGSISTLTIQRTEQRDSAMYRCASSLAKLQNEQFFGPGTRLTVL.

About this clonotype itself: A read error may produce the germline difference seen at one junction end. The gene calls are TRBV20-1 and TRBJ2-3; D is ambiguous. The CDR3 has 11 amino acids. Germline lookup yields CDR1 DFQATT and CDR2 SNEGSKA (reference sequence). The DNA of the CDR3 is TGCAGTGCTAGTCACTCAGATACGCGGTATTTT. Amino acid sequence: CSASHSDTRYF.

This clonotype appeared once. A much larger clone lies one base from this, so it may be a read error. The chain has TRBV12-3 or TRBV12-4 and TRBJ2-7; 11 nucleotides line up with TRBD2. V lost 6 bases and J lost 6; bases outside the gene matches: 4. There are 13 residues in the CDR3. The CDR3 reads CASSTSGSCEQYF. The CDR3 coding sequence is TGTGCCAGCAGCACTAGCGGGAGCTGCGAGCAGTACTTC.

V usage is TRBV10-3 and J usage is TRBJ2-7, with D uncertain. Germline V gene lookup returns CDR1 ENHRY and CDR2 SYGVKD. V gave up 0 bases and J gave up 1 base, with 13 bases separating them. The CDR3 has 16 residues. As DNA, the CDR3 is TGTGCCATCAGTGAGTCTAGAGGCAGCTCATCCTACGAGCAGTACTTC. It is translated as CAISESRGSSSYEQYF.